This T cell receptor (beta chain) was profiled in a study of T and B cells in COVID-19 patients. Study as a whole: The recovered patients had mostly mild to moderate COVID-19 with outpatient management. Study observations and caveats: Sorted SARS-CoV-2-responsive or tetramer+ T cells and CD4+, regulatory and CD8+ subsets were not yet sequenced. In COVID-19 patients, T cell receptor beta variable and joining gene use was reportedly strongly skewed.

Blood genomic DNA input for TRB amplification was about 250-500 ng. This clonotype has only one observation. What it binds is unknown. TRB rearrangements were amplified by multiplex PCR with BIOMED2 TRB-A/B primers. TCRdb re-called the multiplex PCR reads with MiXCR, one entry per CDR3 protein. This sample has approximately 3,700 distinct CDR3 sequences; around 25% occur once, and the top ten carry roughly 21%. The V gene lost 9 bases and the J gene lost 1 base, with 17 bases spanning the gap. Germline CDR1 is LNHDA and CDR2 is SQIVND (reference sequence). The CDR3 has 15 residues. The gene calls are TRBV19 and TRBJ2-3; a possible D gene is TRBD2 (5 bases). This TCR came from a human donor with active COVID-19. The sample consisted of blood. The CDR3 nucleotides are TGTGCCAGCAGCTCTTTCGCCGGGGGCACAGATACGCAGTATTTT. Amino acid sequence: CASSSFAGGTDTQYF.